This TCR beta chain was captured in a study of monozygotic twins with inflammatory bowel disease. Germline V gene data show CDR1 as DFQATT and CDR2 as SNEGSKA (reference sequence). The CDR3 runs 15 residues. TCRdb derives one entry per CDR3 protein from the 5' RACE reads, leaving out DNA. This listing includes approximately 150,000 distinct CDR3 sequences. The chain couples TRBV20-1 to TRBJ2-4; TCRdb calls TRBD1, which cannot be checked without DNA. The sequence was obtained from a human donor with ulcerative colitis or Crohn's disease, or a healthy co-twin of an affected twin (not recorded which). Sample: blood. The CDR3 loop is CSASQGVSAKNIQYF.